This T cell receptor (beta chain) is from a study of CD8 T cells in ankylosing spondylitis. Study-level points and caveats: In peripheral blood, disease-linked CD8+ clones occurred at relatively low frequencies. The study looked at matched synovial fluid samples from ankylosing spondylitis patients. Disease-linked clones were reported to be significantly enriched there.

The V gene's germline CDR1 is SGHDT and CDR2 YYEEEE. The CDR3 is 13 residues long. The J segment lost 5 bases and the V segment lost 4 bases, leaving 5 bases of the junction unmatched. This clonotype was counted at least ten times. Its target is not known. One entry per CDR3 protein, called by TCRdb with MiXCR from the 5' RACE reads. The data contain tens of thousands of distinct CDR3 sequences, about 10% of them singletons. Material: blood, either unsorted or a sorted T cell fraction (not recorded which). The clonotype originates from a male donor with ankylosing spondylitis or in good health (not recorded which). The chain combines TRBV5-6 with TRBJ2-5; 7 nucleotides agree with TRBD1. The CDR3 reads CASSPGGSETQYF. CDR3 sequence (DNA): TGTGCCAGCAGCCCAGGGGGTAGCGAGACCCAGTACTTC.